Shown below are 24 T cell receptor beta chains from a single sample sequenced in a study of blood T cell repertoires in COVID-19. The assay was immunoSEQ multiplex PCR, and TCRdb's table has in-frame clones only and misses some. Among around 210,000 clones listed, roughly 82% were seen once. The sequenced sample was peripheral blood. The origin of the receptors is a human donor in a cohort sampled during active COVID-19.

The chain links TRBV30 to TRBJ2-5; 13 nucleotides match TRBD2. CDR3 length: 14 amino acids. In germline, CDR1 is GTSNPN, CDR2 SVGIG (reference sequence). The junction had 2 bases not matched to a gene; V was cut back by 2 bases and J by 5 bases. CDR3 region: CAWSRLAGGETQYF. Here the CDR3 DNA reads TGTGCCTGGAGTAGACTAGCGGGAGGTGAGACCCAGTACTTC.

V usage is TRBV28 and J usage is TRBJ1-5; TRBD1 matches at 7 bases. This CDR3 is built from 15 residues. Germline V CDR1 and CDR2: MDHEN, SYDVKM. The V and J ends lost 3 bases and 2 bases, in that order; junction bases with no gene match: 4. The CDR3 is CASSFHRGGNQPQHF. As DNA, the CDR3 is TGTGCCAGCAGTTTCCACAGGGGAGGCAATCAGCCCCAGCATTTT.

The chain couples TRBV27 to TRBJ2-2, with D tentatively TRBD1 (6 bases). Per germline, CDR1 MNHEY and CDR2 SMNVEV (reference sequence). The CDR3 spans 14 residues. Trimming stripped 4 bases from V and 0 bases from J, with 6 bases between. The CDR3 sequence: CASSYRANTGELFF. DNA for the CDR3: TGTGCCAGCAGTTACAGGGCGAACACCGGGGAGCTGTTTTTT.

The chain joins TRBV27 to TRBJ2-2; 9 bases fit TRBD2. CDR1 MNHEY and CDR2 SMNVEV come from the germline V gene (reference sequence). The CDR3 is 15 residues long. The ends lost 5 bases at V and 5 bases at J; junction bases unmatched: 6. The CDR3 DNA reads TGTGCCAGCAGTCTATATAGCGGGAGTACCGGGGAGCTGTTTTTT. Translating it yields CASSLYSGSTGELFF.

The CDR3 DNA is TGTGCCAGCTCACGAGGTAGCAATCAGCCCCAGCATTTT. Protein sequence: CASSRGSNQPQHF. The V and J genes are TRBV18 and TRBJ1-5, with D hard to call. The CDR3 is 13 residues long. The germline V and J ends were trimmed by 4 bases and 0 bases, with 4 bases remaining between them. Germline CDR1 reads KGHSH; CDR2 reads LQKENI.

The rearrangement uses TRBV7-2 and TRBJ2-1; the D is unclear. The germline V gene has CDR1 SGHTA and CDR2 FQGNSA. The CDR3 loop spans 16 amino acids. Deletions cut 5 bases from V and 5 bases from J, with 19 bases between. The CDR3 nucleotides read TGTGCCAGCAGCGCAATACTGTCTTCTTCTCACAATGAGCAGTTCTTC. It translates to CASSAILSSSHNEQFF.

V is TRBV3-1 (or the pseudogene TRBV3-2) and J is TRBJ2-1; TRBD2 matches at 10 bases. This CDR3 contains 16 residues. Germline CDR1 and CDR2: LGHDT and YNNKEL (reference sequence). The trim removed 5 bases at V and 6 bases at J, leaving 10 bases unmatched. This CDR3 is CASSLGMSGRGNEQFF. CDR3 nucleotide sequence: TGTGCCAGCAGCTTAGGAATGAGCGGGAGGGGCAATGAGCAGTTCTTC.

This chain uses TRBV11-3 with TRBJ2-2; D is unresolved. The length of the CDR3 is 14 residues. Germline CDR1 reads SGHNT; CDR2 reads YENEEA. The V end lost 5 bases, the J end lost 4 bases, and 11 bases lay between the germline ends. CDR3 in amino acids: CASSLKAATGELFF. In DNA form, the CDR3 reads TGTGCCAGCAGCCTTAAGGCGGCCACCGGGGAGCTGTTTTTT. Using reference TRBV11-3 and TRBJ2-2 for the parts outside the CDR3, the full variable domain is EAGVVQSPRYKIIEKKQPVAFWCNPISGHNTLYWYLQNLGQGPELLIRYENEEAVDDSQLPKDRFSAERLKGVDSTLKIQPAELGDSAVYLCASSLKAATGELFFGEGSRLTVL.

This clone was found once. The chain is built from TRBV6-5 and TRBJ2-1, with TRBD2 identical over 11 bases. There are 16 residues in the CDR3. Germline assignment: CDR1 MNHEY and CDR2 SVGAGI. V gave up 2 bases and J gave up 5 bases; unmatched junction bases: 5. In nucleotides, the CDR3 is TGTGCCAGCAGTTACCACCCGGGACTAGCGGACAATGAGCAGTTCTTC. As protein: CASSYHPGLADNEQFF.

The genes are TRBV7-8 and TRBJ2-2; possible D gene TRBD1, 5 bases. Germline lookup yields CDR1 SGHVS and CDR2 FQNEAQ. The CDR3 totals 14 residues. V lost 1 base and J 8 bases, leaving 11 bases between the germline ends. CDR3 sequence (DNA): TGTGCCAGCAGCTTAGGAACCAGGGATGGGGAGCTGTTTTTT. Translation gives CASSLGTRDGELFF.

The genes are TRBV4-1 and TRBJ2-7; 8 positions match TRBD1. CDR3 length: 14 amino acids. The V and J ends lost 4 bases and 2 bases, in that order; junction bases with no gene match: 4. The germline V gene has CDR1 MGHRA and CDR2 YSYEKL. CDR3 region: CASSPQGAAYEQYF. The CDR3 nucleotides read TGCGCCAGCAGCCCGCAGGGGGCCGCCTACGAGCAGTACTTC.

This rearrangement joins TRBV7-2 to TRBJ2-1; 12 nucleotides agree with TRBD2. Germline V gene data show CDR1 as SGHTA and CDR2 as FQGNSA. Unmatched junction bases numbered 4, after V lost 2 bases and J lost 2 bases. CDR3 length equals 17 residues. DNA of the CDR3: TGTGCCAGCAGCTTAAGACTAGCGGGGGCTACCTACAATGAGCAGTTCTTC. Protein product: CASSLRLAGATYNEQFF. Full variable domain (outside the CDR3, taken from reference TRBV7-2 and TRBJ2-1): GAGVSQSPSNKVTEKGKDVELRCDPISGHTALYWYRQSLGQGLEFLIYFQGNSAPDKSGLPSDRFSAERTGGSVSTLTIQRTQQEDSAVYLCASSLRLAGATYNEQFFGPGTRLTVL.

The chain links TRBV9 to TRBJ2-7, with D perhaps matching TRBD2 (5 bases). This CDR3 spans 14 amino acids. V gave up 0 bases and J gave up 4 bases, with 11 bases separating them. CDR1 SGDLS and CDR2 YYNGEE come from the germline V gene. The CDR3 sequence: CASSVGAALYEQYF. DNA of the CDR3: TGTGCCAGCAGCGTAGGAGCGGCCTTATACGAGCAGTACTTC.

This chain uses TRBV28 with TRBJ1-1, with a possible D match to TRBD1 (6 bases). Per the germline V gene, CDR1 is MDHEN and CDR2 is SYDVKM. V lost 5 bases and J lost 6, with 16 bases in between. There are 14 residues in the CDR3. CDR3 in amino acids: CASSPESGAAEAFF. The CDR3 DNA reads TGTGCCAGCAGTCCCGAATCAGGGGCGGCTGAAGCTTTCTTT.

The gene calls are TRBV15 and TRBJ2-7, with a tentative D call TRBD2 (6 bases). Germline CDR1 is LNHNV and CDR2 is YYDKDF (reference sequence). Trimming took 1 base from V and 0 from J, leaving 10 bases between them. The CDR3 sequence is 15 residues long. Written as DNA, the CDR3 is TGTGCCACCAGCAGAGGGGCTAGCGCCTCCTACGAGCAGTACTTC. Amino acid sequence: CATSRGASASYEQYF.

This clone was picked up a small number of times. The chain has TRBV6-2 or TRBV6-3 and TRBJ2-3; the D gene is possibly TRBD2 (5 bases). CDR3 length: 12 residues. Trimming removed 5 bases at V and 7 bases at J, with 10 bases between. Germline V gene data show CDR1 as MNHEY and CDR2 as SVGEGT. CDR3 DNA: TGTGCCAGCAGTGCTCTAGCATATACGCAGTATTTT. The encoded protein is CASSALAYTQYF.

Here the CDR3 reads CASSLAGSYNEQFF. DNA of the CDR3: TGTGCCAGCAGCTTGGCGGGCTCCTACAATGAGCAGTTCTTC. This chain uses TRBV7-9 with TRBJ2-1; D is perhaps TRBD2 (5 bases). V was shortened by 3 bases and J by 0 bases, with 6 bases between the two germline ends. From germline, CDR1 is SEHNR and CDR2 FQNEAQ (reference sequence). The CDR3 consists of 14 residues.

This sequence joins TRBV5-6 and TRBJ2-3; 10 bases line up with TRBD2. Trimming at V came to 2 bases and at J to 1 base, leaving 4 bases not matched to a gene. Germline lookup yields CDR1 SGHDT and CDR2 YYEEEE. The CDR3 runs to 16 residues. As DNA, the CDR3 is TGTGCCAGCAGCTTTGAGGGGACTAGCGGCACAGATACGCAGTATTTT. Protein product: CASSFEGTSGTDTQYF.

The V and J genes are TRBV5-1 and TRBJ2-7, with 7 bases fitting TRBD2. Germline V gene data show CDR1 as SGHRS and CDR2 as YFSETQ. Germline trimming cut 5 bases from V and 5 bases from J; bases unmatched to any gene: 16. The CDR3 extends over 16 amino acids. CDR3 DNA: TGCGCCAGCAGGGACTTGGGGAGGGCCCTACCCCACGAGCAGTACTTC. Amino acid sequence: CASRDLGRALPHEQYF.

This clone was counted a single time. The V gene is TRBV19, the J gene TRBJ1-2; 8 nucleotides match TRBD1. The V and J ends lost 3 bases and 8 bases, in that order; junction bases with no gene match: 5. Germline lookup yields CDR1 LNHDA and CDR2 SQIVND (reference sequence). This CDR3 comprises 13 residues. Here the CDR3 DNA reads TGTGCCAGTAGTATCCCAGGGGGCGCAGGCTACACCTTC. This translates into CASSIPGGAGYTF.

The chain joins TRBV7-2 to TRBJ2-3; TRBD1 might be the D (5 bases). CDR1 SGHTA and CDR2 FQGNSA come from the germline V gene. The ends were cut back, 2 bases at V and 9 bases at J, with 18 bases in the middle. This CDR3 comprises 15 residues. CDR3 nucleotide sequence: TGTGCCAGCAGCTTAAATCGGGTCTCATCAGGGACGCAGTATTTT. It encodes CASSLNRVSSGTQYF.

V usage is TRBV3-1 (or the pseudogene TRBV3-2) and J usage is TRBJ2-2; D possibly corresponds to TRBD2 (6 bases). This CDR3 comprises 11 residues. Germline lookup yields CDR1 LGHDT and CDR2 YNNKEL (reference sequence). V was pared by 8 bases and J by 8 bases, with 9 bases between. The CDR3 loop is CASQTSGELFF. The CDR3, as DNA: TGTGCCAGCCAGACTAGTGGGGAGCTGTTTTTT.

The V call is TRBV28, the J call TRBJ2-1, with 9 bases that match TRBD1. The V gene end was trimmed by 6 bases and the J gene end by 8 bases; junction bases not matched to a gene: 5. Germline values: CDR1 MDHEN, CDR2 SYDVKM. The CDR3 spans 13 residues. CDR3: CASSLTGGYEQFF. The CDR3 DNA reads TGTGCCAGCAGCCTCACAGGGGGCTATGAGCAGTTCTTC.

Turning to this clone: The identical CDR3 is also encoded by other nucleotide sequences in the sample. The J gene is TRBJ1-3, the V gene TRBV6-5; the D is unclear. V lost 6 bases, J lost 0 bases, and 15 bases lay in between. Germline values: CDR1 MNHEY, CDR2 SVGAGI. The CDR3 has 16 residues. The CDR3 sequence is CASSYLGPTSGNTIYF. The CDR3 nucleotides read TGTGCCAGCAGCTACCTAGGTCCCACCTCTGGAAACACCATATATTTT.